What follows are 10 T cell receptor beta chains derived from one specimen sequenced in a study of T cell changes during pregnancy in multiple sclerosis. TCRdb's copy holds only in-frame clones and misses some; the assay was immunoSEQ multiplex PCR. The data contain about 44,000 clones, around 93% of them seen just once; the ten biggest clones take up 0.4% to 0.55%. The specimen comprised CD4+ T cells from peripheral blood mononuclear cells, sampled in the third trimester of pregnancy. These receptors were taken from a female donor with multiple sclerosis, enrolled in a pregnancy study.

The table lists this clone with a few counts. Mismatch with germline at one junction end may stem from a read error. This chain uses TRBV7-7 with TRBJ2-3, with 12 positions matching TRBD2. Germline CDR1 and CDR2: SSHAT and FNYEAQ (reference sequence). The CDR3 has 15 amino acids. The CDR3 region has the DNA TGTGCTAGCAGCCTGGGACTAGCGGGCTTGGATACGCAGTATTTT. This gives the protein CASSLGLAGLDTQYF. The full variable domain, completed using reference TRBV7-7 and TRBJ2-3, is GAGVSQSPRYKVTKRGQDVTLRCDPISSHATLYWYQQALGQGPEFLTYFNYEAQPDKSGLPSDRFSAERPEGSISTLTIQRTEQRDSAMYRCASSLGLAGLDTQYFGPGTRLTVL.

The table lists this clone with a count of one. CDR3 loop: CATSPGGAQETQYF. The CDR3 bases are TGTGCCACATCCCCCGGGGGAGCGCAAGAGACCCAGTACTTC. The genes are TRBV11-3 and TRBJ2-5; a possible D gene is TRBD2 (6 bases). The CDR3 loop spans 14 amino acids. Germline V gene lookup returns CDR1 SGHNT and CDR2 YENEEA. The germline V and J ends were trimmed by 10 bases and 2 bases, with 17 bases remaining between them.

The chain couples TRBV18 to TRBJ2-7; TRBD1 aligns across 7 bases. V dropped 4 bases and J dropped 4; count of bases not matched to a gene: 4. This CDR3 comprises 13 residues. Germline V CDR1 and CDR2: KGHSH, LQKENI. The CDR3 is CASSLQQGYEQYF. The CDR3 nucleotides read TGTGCCAGCTCACTTCAACAGGGGTACGAGCAGTACTTC.

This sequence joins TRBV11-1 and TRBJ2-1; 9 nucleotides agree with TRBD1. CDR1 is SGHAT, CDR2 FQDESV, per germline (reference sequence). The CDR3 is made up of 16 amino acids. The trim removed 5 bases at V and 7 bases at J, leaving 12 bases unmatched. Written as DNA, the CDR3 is TGTGCCAGCAGCATCCTGGGACAGGGTACGTCTAATGAGCAGTTCTTC. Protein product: CASSILGQGTSNEQFF.

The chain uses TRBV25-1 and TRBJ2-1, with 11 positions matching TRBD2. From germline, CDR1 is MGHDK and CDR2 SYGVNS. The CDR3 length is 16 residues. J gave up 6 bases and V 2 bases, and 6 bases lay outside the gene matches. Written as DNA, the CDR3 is TGTGCCAGCAGTGAAGGGCTAGCGGGAGGTTCCAATGAGCAGTTCTTC. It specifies CASSEGLAGGSNEQFF.

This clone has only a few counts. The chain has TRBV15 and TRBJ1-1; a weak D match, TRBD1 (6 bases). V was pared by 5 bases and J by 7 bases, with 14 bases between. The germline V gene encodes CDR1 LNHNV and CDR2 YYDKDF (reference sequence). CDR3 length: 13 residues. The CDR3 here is CATSPRMTGEAFF. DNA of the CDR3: TGTGCCACCAGCCCCCGAATGACAGGTGAAGCTTTCTTT.

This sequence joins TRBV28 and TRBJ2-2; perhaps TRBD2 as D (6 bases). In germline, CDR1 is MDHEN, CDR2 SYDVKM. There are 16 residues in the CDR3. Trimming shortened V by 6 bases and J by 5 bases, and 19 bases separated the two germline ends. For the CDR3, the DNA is TGTGCCAGCAGACCCACCGGCCCCGGAGGGACCGGGGAGCTGTTTTTT. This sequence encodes CASRPTGPGGTGELFF.

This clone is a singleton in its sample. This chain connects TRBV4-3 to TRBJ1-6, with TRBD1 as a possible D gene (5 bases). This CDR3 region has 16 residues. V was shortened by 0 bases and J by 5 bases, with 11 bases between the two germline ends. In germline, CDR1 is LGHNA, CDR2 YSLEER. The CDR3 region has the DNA TGCGCCAGCAGCCAAGAAGTAGGACAAAATAATTCACCCCTCCACTTT. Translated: CASSQEVGQNNSPLHF.

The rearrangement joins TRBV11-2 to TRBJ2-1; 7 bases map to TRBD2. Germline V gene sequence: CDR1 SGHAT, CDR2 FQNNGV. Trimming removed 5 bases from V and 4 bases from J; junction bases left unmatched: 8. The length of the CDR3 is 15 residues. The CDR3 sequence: CASSPRLAEYNEQFF. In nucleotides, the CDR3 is TGTGCCAGCAGCCCCCGTCTAGCGGAGTACAATGAGCAGTTCTTC.

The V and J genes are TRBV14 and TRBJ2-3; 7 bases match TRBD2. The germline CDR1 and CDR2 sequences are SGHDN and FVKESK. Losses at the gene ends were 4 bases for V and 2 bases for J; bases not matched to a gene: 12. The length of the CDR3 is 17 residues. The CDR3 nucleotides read TGTGCCAGCAGCCTCCGTAGGTCTAGCGGAAACACAGATACGCAGTATTTT. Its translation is CASSLRRSSGNTDTQYF.